Below are 16 T cell receptor beta chains sequenced from a single sample in a study of shared clonotypes between healthy human individuals (TCRdb year 2020). CD8 naive samples consisted of CD45RO-negative cells that were positively selected for CCR7, yielding a CD45RA+CCR7+ population without TemRA cells. Library creation used the immunoSEQ multiplex PCR assay. TCRdb provides this immuneACCESS table in a form limited to in-frame rearrangements. Some clones are lacking; in checked studies, under half of them reflect an unresolved V gene, and why the rest are absent is not known. This sample has around 1.9 million clones in its table, and about 92% of those were observed once. The top ten clones comprise about 1.8% of the sample. Sequencing was performed on naive CD8+ T cells from PBMCs. Taken with the paper, the label for cell subset or site translates to: CD45RA+CCR7+. These receptors all come from a young man in good health. Some clones in this sample may be carry-over from other donors' samples.

This clone was seen only once. This rearrangement joins TRBV7-6 to TRBJ2-7; possibly TRBD1 or TRBD2 for D (5 bases each). Trimming removed 5 bases from V and 6 bases from J, with 14 bases in between. The CDR3 is 13 amino acids. Germline-derived CDR1 and CDR2 are SGHVS and FNYEAQ. The CDR3 region is CASSPRGQGEQYF. CDR3 nucleotides: TGTGCCAGCAGCCCCCGGGGTCAGGGCGAGCAGTACTTC.

This clone showed up just once. This rearrangement joins TRBV11-1 to TRBJ1-2, with D tentatively TRBD1 (5 bases). With 4 bases removed from V and 5 bases from J, the gap between germline ends came to 23 bases. Germline V CDR1 and CDR2: SGHAT, FQDESV (reference sequence). CDR3 size: 17 residues. The CDR3 is CASSSTGRGRFGYGYTF. The CDR3 bases are TGTGCCAGCAGCTCCACAGGACGTGGCCGTTTTGGTTATGGCTACACCTTC.

The chain recombines TRBV9 with TRBJ2-4, with 8 bases matching TRBD2. Germline V gene data show CDR1 as SGDLS and CDR2 as YYNGEE. The CDR3 extends over 12 amino acids. V shed 3 bases and J 16 bases; nucleotides not matched to a gene: 9. The CDR3 sequence is CASSGAGGELYF. The CDR3 DNA follows: TGTGCCAGCAGCGGCGCGGGGGGAGAATTATACTTC.

The chain links TRBV7-9 to TRBJ2-7; D gene ambiguous. With 4 bases removed from V and 3 bases from J, the gap between germline ends came to 13 bases. CDR1 is SEHNR and CDR2 is FQNEAQ in the germline V gene (reference sequence). This CDR3 comprises 14 residues. CDR3 bases: TGTGCCAGCAGCTCCATGAATACAGTCTACGAGCAGTACTTC. It yields the protein CASSSMNTVYEQYF.

The chain couples TRBV7-9 to TRBJ2-7; 10 nucleotides line up with TRBD1. The germline CDR1 and CDR2 sequences are SEHNR and FQNEAQ (reference sequence). V was clipped by 3 bases and J by 2 bases; unmatched bases: 7. CDR3 length: 16 residues. CDR3 sequence reads: CASSFFGTGEPYEQYF. CDR3 coding DNA: TGTGCCAGCAGCTTTTTTGGGACAGGGGAGCCCTACGAGCAGTACTTC.

This clone was observed once. This chain uses TRBV27 with TRBJ2-1, with D perhaps matching TRBD1 or TRBD2 (5 bases each). The CDR3 spans 14 residues. V lost 3 bases to trimming and J lost 10 bases, with 16 bases between them. Germline V gene sequence: CDR1 MNHEY, CDR2 SMNVEV (reference sequence). The CDR3 loop is CASSFLGQRGEQFF. CDR3 coding DNA: TGTGCCAGCAGTTTTTTGGGCCAGAGGGGAGAGCAGTTCTTC.

V usage is TRBV13 and J usage is TRBJ2-5; D is unresolved. CDR1 is PRHDT, CDR2 FYEKMQ, per germline (reference sequence). With 5 bases removed from V and 6 bases from J, the gap between germline ends came to 10 bases. The CDR3 loop spans 12 amino acids. The CDR3 DNA reads as TGTGCCAGCAGCCCATTACCGAAGACCCAGTACTTC. Its translation is CASSPLPKTQYF.

This clone has only one observation. The chain recombines TRBV27 with TRBJ2-7; no clear D. The germline V gene encodes CDR1 MNHEY and CDR2 SMNVEV (reference sequence). This CDR3 contains 13 residues. V was shortened by 0 bases and J by 6 bases, with 9 bases between the two germline ends. CDR3 amino acids: CASSLSSSAEQYF. The DNA for the CDR3 is TGTGCCAGCAGTTTATCTTCGAGTGCCGAGCAGTACTTC.

Worth noting for this clone: Other nucleotide sequences from this sample produce the same CDR3. CDR3 bases: TGTGCCAGCAGTTATAGAGCGGGTACTGAAGCTTTCTTT. Residues: CASSYRAGTEAFF. This rearrangement joins TRBV6-5 to TRBJ1-1, with no clear D. The CDR3 is 13 residues long. V was pared by 3 bases and J by 5 bases, with 10 bases between. The germline gives CDR1 MNHEY, CDR2 SVGAGI.

In this sample, this clone turned up once. The V gene is TRBV6-4, the J gene TRBJ2-5, with 7 nucleotides matching TRBD1. Germline CDR1 and CDR2: MRHNA and SNTAGT. V gave up 7 bases and J gave up 2 bases; unmatched junction bases: 7. This CDR3 contains 14 residues. The CDR3 bases are TGTGCCAGCAATACGGACAGGACGCAAGAGACCCAGTACTTC. Encoded protein: CASNTDRTQETQYF.

The chain couples TRBV7-9 to TRBJ2-1, with D perhaps matching TRBD2 (5 bases). The germline V gene encodes CDR1 SEHNR and CDR2 FQNEAQ (reference sequence). The V end lost 2 bases, the J end lost 0 bases, and 8 bases lay between the germline ends. CDR3 size: 15 residues. The CDR3 DNA sequence: TGTGCCAGCAGCTTAACTAGGGTCTCCTACAATGAGCAGTTCTTC. It yields the protein CASSLTRVSYNEQFF. Filled out from reference TRBV7-9 and TRBJ2-1, the complete variable domain reads DTGVSQNPRHKITKRGQNVTFRCDPISEHNRLYWYRQTLGQGPEFLTYFQNEAQLEKSRLLSDRFSAERPKGSFSTLEIQRTEQGDSAMYLCASSLTRVSYNEQFFGPGTRLTVL.

The chain combines TRBV19 with TRBJ2-7; tentative D call: TRBD2 (6 bases). The V gene lost 4 bases and the J gene lost 4 bases, with 17 bases spanning the gap. There are 15 residues in the CDR3. From germline, CDR1 is LNHDA and CDR2 SQIVND (reference sequence). CDR3 DNA sequence: TGTGCCAGTAGTACGGGACTTTCCGTGGGGTACGAGCAGTACTTC. This codes for CASSTGLSVGYEQYF. The variable domain in full, with the rest retrieved from reference TRBV19 and TRBJ2-7, is DGGITQSPKYLFRKEGQNVTLSCEQNLNHDAMYWYRQDPGQGLRLIYYSQIVNDFQKGDIAEGYSVSREKKESFPLTVTSAQKNPTAFYLCASSTGLSVGYEQYFGPGTRLTVT.

V usage is TRBV9 and J usage is TRBJ1-3; the D gene is possibly TRBD1 (6 bases). Looked up from germline, CDR1 is SGDLS and CDR2 is YYNGEE. The CDR3 contains 14 residues. The V end was cut by 4 bases, the J end by 7 bases, with 15 bases between. CDR3 sequence (DNA): TGTGCCAGCAGCCCCTCAGGGGTTGGCAACACCATATATTTT. Its translation: CASSPSGVGNTIYF.

The chain combines TRBV19 with TRBJ1-1; D ambiguous. Trimming removed 7 bases at V and 1 base at J, with 10 bases between. Per the germline V gene, CDR1 is LNHDA and CDR2 is SQIVND (reference sequence). The CDR3 covers 13 residues. CDR3 residues: CASTSRANTEAFF. The DNA for the CDR3 is TGTGCCAGTACATCTAGGGCGAACACTGAAGCTTTCTTT.

This sequence joins TRBV7-2 and TRBJ2-7; maybe TRBD1 (6 bases). This CDR3 is 14 amino acids long. The V end lost 5 bases, the J end lost 6 bases, and 17 bases lay between the germline ends. Per the germline V gene, CDR1 is SGHTA and CDR2 is FQGNSA. The CDR3 sequence: CASSARSRGSEQYF. CDR3 sequence (DNA): TGTGCCAGCAGCGCAAGATCCAGGGGCTCCGAGCAGTACTTC.

The genes are TRBV7-9 and TRBJ2-1; 10 positions match TRBD2. The CDR3 sequence is 14 residues long. Germline loops: CDR1 SEHNR, CDR2 FQNEAQ (reference sequence). V lost 5 bases and J lost 8; bases outside the gene matches: 6. For the CDR3, the DNA is TGTGCCAGCAGCCTCCCTAGCGGGAGCTATGAGCAGTTCTTC. Its protein product is CASSLPSGSYEQFF. Looking up the rest from reference TRBV7-9 and TRBJ2-1 gives the full variable domain: DTGVSQNPRHKITKRGQNVTFRCDPISEHNRLYWYRQTLGQGPEFLTYFQNEAQLEKSRLLSDRFSAERPKGSFSTLEIQRTEQGDSAMYLCASSLPSGSYEQFFGPGTRLTVL.